A selection of T cell receptor beta chains follows, all from one sample in a study of T-cell reconstitution after alpha-beta-depleted transplantation in children. MiXCR, applied by TCRdb to the PCR reads, yields one record per CDR3 protein. The repertoire consists of some 220,000 distinct CDR3 sequences, with about a tenth occurring once and the leading ten covering roughly 27%. Here the sequenced sample was PBMCs, taken before TCRalphabeta/CD19-depleted stem cell transplant. These receptors were obtained from a child less than two years old with acute myeloid leukemia, due to receive a stem cell transplant. Both conserved end residues are part of each CDR3. D genes are given only for firm matches. The listing skips clone size in some rows; elsewhere it reads once, few, many or a size class.

cdr3_nt: TGCAGCGTTACCGCCGGGAGTACGAACACCGGGGAGCTGTTTTTT; cdr3_aa: CSVTAGSTNTGELFF; d_call: .; v_call: TRBV29-1; cdr3_length: 15; j_call: TRBJ2-2; clone_size: many
cdr3_nt: TGTGCCAGCAGTGAATTAGGGAGCTCCTACGAGCAGTACTTC; cdr3_aa: CASSELGSSYEQYF; d_call: .; v_call: TRBV2; cdr3_length: 14; j_call: TRBJ2-7; clone_size: many
cdr3_nt: TGCAGTGCCAGGCCTCCAACAGGAGGGGGTTTCGAGCAGTACTTC; cdr3_aa: CSARPPTGGGFEQYF; d_call: .; v_call: TRBV20-1; cdr3_length: 15; j_call: TRBJ2-7; clone_size: many
cdr3_nt: TGTGCCAGCTCACCATGGGAAGGCGCGAACACCGGGGAGCTGTTTTTT; cdr3_aa: CASSPWEGANTGELFF; d_call: .; v_call: TRBV18; cdr3_length: 16; j_call: TRBJ2-2; clone_size: few
cdr3_nt: TGCGCCAGCTCACCGGGACAGGGTCTCTACGAGCAGTACTTC; cdr3_aa: CASSPGQGLYEQYF; d_call: TRBD1; v_call: TRBV5-1; cdr3_length: 14; j_call: TRBJ2-7; clone_size: many
cdr3_nt: TGTGCCAGCAGTTCCGGGACAGGGCGGCAGCCCCAGCATTTT; cdr3_aa: CASSSGTGRQPQHF; d_call: TRBD1; v_call: TRBV28; cdr3_length: 14; j_call: TRBJ1-5; clone_size: many
cdr3_nt: TGTGCCAGCAGTCCGGGACTAGCGAACACAGATACGCAGTATTTT; cdr3_aa: CASSPGLANTDTQYF; d_call: TRBD2; v_call: TRBV12-3/TRBV12-4; cdr3_length: 15; j_call: TRBJ2-3; clone_size: many
cdr3_nt: TGTGCCAGCAGCCCCCCTAGCGGAGGATGGAATGAGCAGTTCTTC; cdr3_aa: CASSPPSGGWNEQFF; d_call: TRBD2; v_call: TRBV11-3; cdr3_length: 15; j_call: TRBJ2-1; clone_size: .
cdr3_nt: TGCGCCAGCAGGGAGACTAGCGGGGGGGCCTCAGAGACCCAGTACTTC; cdr3_aa: CASRETSGGASETQYF; d_call: TRBD2; v_call: TRBV5-1; cdr3_length: 16; j_call: TRBJ2-5; clone_size: many
cdr3_nt: TGTGCCTGGAGTGTAAACAGGGGCCAGAGTGGCTACACCTTC; cdr3_aa: CAWSVNRGQSGYTF; d_call: TRBD1; v_call: TRBV30; cdr3_length: 14; j_call: TRBJ1-2; clone_size: many
cdr3_nt: TGTGCCAGCAGCTTAGCCTCAGAGACCCAGTACTTC; cdr3_aa: CASSLASETQYF; d_call: .; v_call: TRBV7-2; cdr3_length: 12; j_call: TRBJ2-5; clone_size: many
cdr3_nt: TGTGCCAGCAGGACAGGGGGTAATTCACCCCTCCACTTT; cdr3_aa: CASRTGGNSPLHF; d_call: TRBD1; v_call: TRBV12-3/TRBV12-4; cdr3_length: 13; j_call: TRBJ1-6; clone_size: many
cdr3_nt: TGCAGTGCTAGCCGGGACTACCAAGGTGATACGCAGTATTTT; cdr3_aa: CSASRDYQGDTQYF; d_call: TRBD2; v_call: TRBV20-1; cdr3_length: 14; j_call: TRBJ2-3; clone_size: many
cdr3_nt: TGTGCCAGCAGTGTTAGCGGGAGGGCCAAAGAGACCCAGTACTTC; cdr3_aa: CASSVSGRAKETQYF; d_call: TRBD2; v_call: TRBV28; cdr3_length: 15; j_call: TRBJ2-5; clone_size: many
cdr3_nt: TGTGCCAGCAGGGGGACAGCTTATGGCTACACCTTC; cdr3_aa: CASRGTAYGYTF; d_call: TRBD1; v_call: TRBV28; cdr3_length: 12; j_call: TRBJ1-2; clone_size: many
cdr3_nt: TGTGCCAGCAGTCTAGGGACATTAGCTGGGGCCAACGTCCTGACTTTC; cdr3_aa: CASSLGTLAGANVLTF; d_call: .; v_call: TRBV28; cdr3_length: 16; j_call: TRBJ2-6; clone_size: .
cdr3_nt: TGTGCCAGCAGGCTAGAAGTCGACACAGATACGCAGTATTTT; cdr3_aa: CASRLEVDTDTQYF; d_call: .; v_call: TRBV2; cdr3_length: 14; j_call: TRBJ2-3; clone_size: many
cdr3_nt: TGCGCCAGCAGCTCAACATATCCTGAGGAGACCCAGTACTTC; cdr3_aa: CASSSTYPEETQYF; d_call: .; v_call: TRBV5-1; cdr3_length: 14; j_call: TRBJ2-5; clone_size: many
cdr3_nt: TGTGCCAGCAGCTTAGTGGGAGCCGACACCGGGGAGCTGTTTTTT; cdr3_aa: CASSLVGADTGELFF; d_call: .; v_call: TRBV7-3; cdr3_length: 15; j_call: TRBJ2-2; clone_size: .
cdr3_nt: TGTGCCAGCAGTCATCCAGTGGACCATCGAGGGGAGACCCAGTACTTC; cdr3_aa: CASSHPVDHRGETQYF; d_call: .; v_call: TRBV6-4; cdr3_length: 16; j_call: TRBJ2-5; clone_size: .
cdr3_nt: TGCGCCAGCAGCTTGGGTCGGGGGAAGGCCCTCCACTTT; cdr3_aa: CASSLGRGKALHF; d_call: .; v_call: TRBV5-1; cdr3_length: 13; j_call: TRBJ1-6; clone_size: many
cdr3_nt: TGTGCCAGCAGCCCGGACACTGAAGCTTTCTTT; cdr3_aa: CASSPDTEAFF; d_call: .; v_call: TRBV12-3/TRBV12-4; cdr3_length: 11; j_call: TRBJ1-1; clone_size: many
cdr3_nt: TGTGCCAGCAGCTCAGAGGGGGGATCAGCTTTCTTT; cdr3_aa: CASSSEGGSAFF; d_call: .; v_call: TRBV11-3; cdr3_length: 12; j_call: TRBJ1-1; clone_size: many
cdr3_nt: TGTGCCAGCAGCCATCCTCCCCTCACTTCTACGCAGTATTTT; cdr3_aa: CASSHPPLTSTQYF; d_call: .; v_call: TRBV12-3/TRBV12-4; cdr3_length: 14; j_call: TRBJ2-3; clone_size: many
cdr3_nt: TGTGCCAGCAGCTTAAGGACAGGGGAGACCTACGAGCAGTACTTC; cdr3_aa: CASSLRTGETYEQYF; d_call: TRBD1; v_call: TRBV7-8; cdr3_length: 15; j_call: TRBJ2-7; clone_size: many
cdr3_nt: TGTGCCAGCTCACGAGACGGGCTCTCTGGAGCTTTCTTT; cdr3_aa: CASSRDGLSGAFF; d_call: .; v_call: TRBV18; cdr3_length: 13; j_call: TRBJ1-1; clone_size: few
cdr3_nt: TGTGCCAGCTCACCGCTCCTTACCGGGAGTATCTACGAGCAGTACTTC; cdr3_aa: CASSPLLTGSIYEQYF; d_call: .; v_call: TRBV18; cdr3_length: 16; j_call: TRBJ2-7; clone_size: many
cdr3_nt: TGTGCCAGCAGTCAGGGTATAGCGGGATTCTACGAGCAGTACTTC; cdr3_aa: CASSQGIAGFYEQYF; d_call: TRBD2; v_call: TRBV28; cdr3_length: 15; j_call: TRBJ2-7; clone_size: .
cdr3_nt: TGCGCCAGCAGCTTTGGGACTAGCCTCATTACCTACAATGAGCAGTTCTTC; cdr3_aa: CASSFGTSLITYNEQFF; d_call: TRBD2; v_call: TRBV5-1; cdr3_length: 17; j_call: TRBJ2-1; clone_size: many
cdr3_nt: TGTGCCAGCAGCCAATTGTCCGTGAACACCGGGGAGCTGTTTTTT; cdr3_aa: CASSQLSVNTGELFF; d_call: .; v_call: TRBV3-1; cdr3_length: 15; j_call: TRBJ2-2; clone_size: .
cdr3_nt: TGTGCCAGCAGTCTCGACAGGGGCACTAGCAATCAGCCCCAGCATTTT; cdr3_aa: CASSLDRGTSNQPQHF; d_call: TRBD1; v_call: TRBV12-3/TRBV12-4; cdr3_length: 16; j_call: TRBJ1-5; clone_size: many
cdr3_nt: TGCGCCAGCAGCCTCGAGGCGGGGGCCCTCACAGATACGCAGTATTTT; cdr3_aa: CASSLEAGALTDTQYF; d_call: .; v_call: TRBV5-1; cdr3_length: 16; j_call: TRBJ2-3; clone_size: .
cdr3_nt: TGTGCCAGCAGCCAAGAGTTGGCGGGAGTGGGAGAGACCCAGTACTTC; cdr3_aa: CASSQELAGVGETQYF; d_call: TRBD2; v_call: TRBV4-2; cdr3_length: 16; j_call: TRBJ2-5; clone_size: many
cdr3_nt: TGCAGCGTTGTTGGGCGCGGGGAGCAGTACTTC; cdr3_aa: CSVVGRGEQYF; d_call: .; v_call: TRBV29-1; cdr3_length: 11; j_call: TRBJ2-7; clone_size: many
cdr3_nt: TGTGCCAGCGGAGAGTCCGGGGTCCAGTTCTTC; cdr3_aa: CASGESGVQFF; d_call: .; v_call: TRBV28; cdr3_length: 11; j_call: TRBJ2-1; clone_size: many
cdr3_nt: TGCGCCAGCAGCCTAGGGACCTTCTACAATGAGCAGTTCTTC; cdr3_aa: CASSLGTFYNEQFF; d_call: .; v_call: TRBV5-1; cdr3_length: 14; j_call: TRBJ2-1; clone_size: many
cdr3_nt: TGCAGTGCTAGACCTCCGCCAGGGGAAGTCGAAGCTTTCTTT; cdr3_aa: CSARPPPGEVEAFF; d_call: .; v_call: TRBV20-1; cdr3_length: 14; j_call: TRBJ1-1; clone_size: many
cdr3_nt: TGTGCCAGCGATACCTCAGGAGGGCTGAGCTCTGGAAACACCATATATTTT; cdr3_aa: CASDTSGGLSSGNTIYF; d_call: .; v_call: TRBV12-3/TRBV12-4; cdr3_length: 17; j_call: TRBJ1-3; clone_size: many
cdr3_nt: TGCGCCAGCAGCCTGGGACTCCCAGGGACCGGGGAGCTGTTTTTT; cdr3_aa: CASSLGLPGTGELFF; d_call: .; v_call: TRBV5-1; cdr3_length: 15; j_call: TRBJ2-2; clone_size: many
cdr3_nt: TGTGCCAGCAGCTTATTCCGGGGCAACACCATATATTTT; cdr3_aa: CASSLFRGNTIYF; d_call: .; v_call: TRBV7-2; cdr3_length: 13; j_call: TRBJ1-3; clone_size: few
cdr3_nt: TGTGCCAGCGGAGACGGGACAGGGGTCACCGGGGAGCTGTTTTTT; cdr3_aa: CASGDGTGVTGELFF; d_call: TRBD1; v_call: TRBV12-3/TRBV12-4; cdr3_length: 15; j_call: TRBJ2-2; clone_size: many
cdr3_nt: TGTGCCAGCAGCGGCTCTCCCGGGGCGCAAGGTATAGGCTACACCTTC; cdr3_aa: CASSGSPGAQGIGYTF; d_call: .; v_call: TRBV28; cdr3_length: 16; j_call: TRBJ1-2; clone_size: many
cdr3_nt: TGCAGTGCTACTACACTAGCGCGGGAGGTCCTTACCTACGAGCAGTACTTC; cdr3_aa: CSATTLAREVLTYEQYF; d_call: TRBD2; v_call: TRBV20-1; cdr3_length: 17; j_call: TRBJ2-7; clone_size: many
cdr3_nt: TGCAGTGCTAGAGCGGGCTTGGCGGGAGCTGACAATGAGCAGTTCTTC; cdr3_aa: CSARAGLAGADNEQFF; d_call: TRBD2; v_call: TRBV20-1; cdr3_length: 16; j_call: TRBJ2-1; clone_size: many
cdr3_nt: TGCAGTGTGGTTTTCACAACGGACACTGAAGCTTTCTTT; cdr3_aa: CSVVFTTDTEAFF; d_call: .; v_call: TRBV20-1; cdr3_length: 13; j_call: TRBJ1-1; clone_size: .
cdr3_nt: TGCGCCAGCAGCTTGGCCGGGACAGACAACACTGAAGCTTTCTTT; cdr3_aa: CASSLAGTDNTEAFF; d_call: TRBD1; v_call: TRBV5-1; cdr3_length: 15; j_call: TRBJ1-1; clone_size: many
cdr3_nt: TGTGCCAGCAGTTCCCCAGGGCCGGGCACAGATACGCAGTATTTT; cdr3_aa: CASSSPGPGTDTQYF; d_call: .; v_call: TRBV25-1; cdr3_length: 15; j_call: TRBJ2-3; clone_size: many